This T cell receptor beta chain was captured by sequencing in a study of CD8+CD57+ T cells in acquired aplastic anemia. As for the study in general: Quantities of DNA derived from sorted CD4+ and CD8+ cells averaged approximately 3.3 ug. Read counts for CD4+ cells (from healthy donors) averaged around 10 million. General study points: CD8+ Simpson's diversity in patients was not significantly different from that in controls.

TCR beta VDJ combinations and CDR3 sequences were profiled from genomic DNA. TCRdb independently ran MiXCR on the reads; one entry per CDR3 protein. Among more than 100,000 distinct CDR3 sequences listed, approximately 41% were seen once. V gave up 1 base and J gave up 6 bases, with 13 bases separating them. The CDR3 contains 15 residues. Germline CDR1 reads LGHDT; CDR2 reads YNNKEL (reference sequence). This clonotype was recorded a few times. Its antigen is unidentified. Source material: sorted CD4+, CD8+, or CD8+CD57+ T cells (not recorded which) from PBMCs. The chain is built from TRBV3-1 and TRBJ2-1; tentatively, D is TRBD1 (5 bases). This sequence was found in a human donor in good health, serving as a control. Written as DNA, the CDR3 is TGTGCCAGCAGCCAAGGGGGCCCAGGGCTCAATGAGCAGTTCTTC. Encoded protein: CASSQGGPGLNEQFF.